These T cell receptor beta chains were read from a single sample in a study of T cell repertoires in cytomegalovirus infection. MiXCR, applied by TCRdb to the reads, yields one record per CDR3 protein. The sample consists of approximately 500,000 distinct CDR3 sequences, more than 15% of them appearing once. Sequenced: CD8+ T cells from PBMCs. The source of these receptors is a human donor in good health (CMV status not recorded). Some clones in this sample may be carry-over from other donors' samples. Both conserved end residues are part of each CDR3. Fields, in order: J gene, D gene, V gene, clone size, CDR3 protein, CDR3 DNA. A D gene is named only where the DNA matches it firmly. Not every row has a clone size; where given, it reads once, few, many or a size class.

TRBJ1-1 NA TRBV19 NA CASSARVLVAEAFF TGTGCCAGTAGTGCCCGGGTTCTGGTGGCTGAAGCTTTCTTT
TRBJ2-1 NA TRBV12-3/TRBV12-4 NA CASSVAGVSSYNDQFF TGTGCAAGCAGTGTGGCAGGAGTCAGCTCCTACAATGATCAGTTCTTC
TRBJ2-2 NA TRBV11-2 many CASEGDLLNTGELFF TGTGCCAGCGAAGGGGACCTACTAAACACCGGGGAGCTGTTTTTT
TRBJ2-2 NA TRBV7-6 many CASSLDGGELFF TGTGCCAGCAGCTTAGATGGCGGGGAGCTGTTTTTT
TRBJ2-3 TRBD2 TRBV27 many CASLPGLAGSTDTQYF TGTGCCAGCCTACCCGGACTAGCGGGCAGCACAGATACGCAGTATTTT
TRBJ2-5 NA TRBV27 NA CASSPGVWETQYF TGTGCCAGCAGTCCCGGGGTGTGGGAGACCCAGTACTTC
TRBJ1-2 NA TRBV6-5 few CASSSPIDVANYGYTF TGTGCCAGCAGTTCACCCATAGACGTTGCTAACTATGGCTACACCTTC
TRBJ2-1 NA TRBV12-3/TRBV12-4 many CASSLLSFYNEQFF TGTGCCAGCAGTTTATTATCTTTCTACAATGAGCAGTTCTTC
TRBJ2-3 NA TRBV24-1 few CATRASGTDTQYF TGTGCCACTCGGGCCTCAGGGACAGATACGCAGTATTTT
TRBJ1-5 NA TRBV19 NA CASKSAERYSNQPQHF TGTGCCAGTAAGTCGGCAGAGCGATATAGCAATCAGCCCCAGCATTTT
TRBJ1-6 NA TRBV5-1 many CASSLLSSYNSPLHF TGCGCCAGCAGCTTGCTGAGCTCCTATAATTCACCCCTCCACTTT
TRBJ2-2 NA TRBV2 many CASIRVTGELFF TGTGCCAGCATTAGGGTCACCGGGGAGCTGTTTTTT
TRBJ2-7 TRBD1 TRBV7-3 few CASSSGQGSEQYF TGTGCCAGCAGCTCGGGACAGGGTAGCGAGCAGTACTTC
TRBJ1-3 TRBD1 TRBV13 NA CASSFRGLRNTIYF TGTGCCAGCAGCTTTAGGGGGCTAAGGAACACCATATATTTT
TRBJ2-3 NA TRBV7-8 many CASSSPNGDTQYF TGTGCCAGCAGTTCCCCGAACGGAGATACGCAGTATTTT
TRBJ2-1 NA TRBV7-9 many CASSWLAGRRNNEQFF TGTGCCAGCAGCTGGCTGGCAGGGAGAAGAAATAATGAGCAGTTCTTC
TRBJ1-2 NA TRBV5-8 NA CASSPQLSHTF TGTGCCAGCAGCCCCCAATTGTCACACACCTTC
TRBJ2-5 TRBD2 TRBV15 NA CATSVTSGGQETQYF TGTGCCACCAGCGTGACTAGCGGGGGGCAAGAGACCCAGTACTTC
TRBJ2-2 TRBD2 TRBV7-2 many CASSLALAGKEGAGELFF TGTGCCAGCAGCTTAGCACTAGCGGGGAAGGAAGGTGCCGGGGAGCTGTTTTTT
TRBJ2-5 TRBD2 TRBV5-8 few CASSLGVAGQETQYF TGTGCCAGCAGCTTGGGGGTAGCGGGGCAAGAGACCCAGTACTTC
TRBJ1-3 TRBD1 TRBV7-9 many CASSSRDRVVGGNTIYF TGTGCCAGCAGCTCCCGGGACAGGGTAGTTGGTGGAAACACCATATATTTT
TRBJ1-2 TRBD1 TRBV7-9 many CASSGRDRRGGYTF TGTGCCAGCAGCGGCCGGGACAGAAGAGGAGGCTACACCTTC
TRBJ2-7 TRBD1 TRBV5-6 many CASSYGTGVKEQYF TGTGCCAGCAGCTACGGGACAGGGGTCAAGGAGCAGTACTTC
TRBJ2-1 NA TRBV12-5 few CASGFTLDNTRWFF TGTGCTAGTGGTTTCACCCTCGACAACACCCGGTGGTTCTTC